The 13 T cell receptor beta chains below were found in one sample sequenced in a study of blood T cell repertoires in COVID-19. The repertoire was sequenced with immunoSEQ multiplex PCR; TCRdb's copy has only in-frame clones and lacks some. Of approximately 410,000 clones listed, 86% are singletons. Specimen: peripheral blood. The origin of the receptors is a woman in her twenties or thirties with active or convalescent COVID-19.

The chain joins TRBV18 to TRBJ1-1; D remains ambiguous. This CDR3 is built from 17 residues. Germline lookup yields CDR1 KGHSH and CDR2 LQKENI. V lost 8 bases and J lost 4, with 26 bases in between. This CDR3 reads CASATGAVSLVGTEAFF. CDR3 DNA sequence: TGTGCCAGCGCGACTGGCGCCGTAAGCCTTGTTGGCACTGAAGCTTTCTTT.

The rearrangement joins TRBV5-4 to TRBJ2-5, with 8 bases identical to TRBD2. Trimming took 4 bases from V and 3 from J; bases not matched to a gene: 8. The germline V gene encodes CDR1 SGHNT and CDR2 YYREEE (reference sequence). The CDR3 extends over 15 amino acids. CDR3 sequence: CASSRDGREKETQYF. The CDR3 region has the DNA TGTGCCAGCAGCCGCGACGGGAGGGAGAAAGAGACCCAGTACTTC. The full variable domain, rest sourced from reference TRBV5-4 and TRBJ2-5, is ETGVTQSPTHLIKTRGQQVTLRCSSQSGHNTVSWYQQALGQGPQFIFQYYREEENGRGNFPPRFSGLQFPNYSSELNVNALELDDSALYLCASSRDGREKETQYFGPGTRLLVL.

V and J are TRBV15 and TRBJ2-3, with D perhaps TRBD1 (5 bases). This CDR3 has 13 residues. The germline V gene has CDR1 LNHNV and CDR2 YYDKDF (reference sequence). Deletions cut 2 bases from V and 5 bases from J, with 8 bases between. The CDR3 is CATSRSGQDTQYF. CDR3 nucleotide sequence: TGTGCCACCAGCAGATCAGGACAAGATACGCAGTATTTT.

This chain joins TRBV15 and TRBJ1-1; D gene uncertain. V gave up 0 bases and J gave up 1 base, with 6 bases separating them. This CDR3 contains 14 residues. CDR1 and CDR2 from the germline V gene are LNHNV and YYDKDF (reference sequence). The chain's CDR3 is CATSRDGQNTEAFF. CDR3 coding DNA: TGTGCCACCAGCAGAGATGGGCAGAACACTGAAGCTTTCTTT. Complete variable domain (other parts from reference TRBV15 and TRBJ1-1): DAMVIQNPRYQVTQFGKPVTLSCSQTLNHNVMYWYQQKSSQAPKLLFHYYDKDFNNEADTPDNFQSRRPNTSFCFLDIRSPGLGDTAMYLCATSRDGQNTEAFFGQGTRLTVV.

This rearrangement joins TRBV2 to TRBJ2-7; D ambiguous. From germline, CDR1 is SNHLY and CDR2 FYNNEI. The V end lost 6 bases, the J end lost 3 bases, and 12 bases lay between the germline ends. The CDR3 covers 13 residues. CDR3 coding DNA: TGTGCCAGCAGCTACCCAGACTTCTACGAGCAGTACTTC. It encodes CASSYPDFYEQYF.

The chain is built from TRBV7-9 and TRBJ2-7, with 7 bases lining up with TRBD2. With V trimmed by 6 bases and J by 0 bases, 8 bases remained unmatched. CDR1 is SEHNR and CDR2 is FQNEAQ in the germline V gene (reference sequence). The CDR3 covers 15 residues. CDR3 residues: CASSSTSASSYEQYF. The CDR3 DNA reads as TGTGCCAGCAGTTCTACTAGCGCTAGCTCCTACGAGCAGTACTTC.

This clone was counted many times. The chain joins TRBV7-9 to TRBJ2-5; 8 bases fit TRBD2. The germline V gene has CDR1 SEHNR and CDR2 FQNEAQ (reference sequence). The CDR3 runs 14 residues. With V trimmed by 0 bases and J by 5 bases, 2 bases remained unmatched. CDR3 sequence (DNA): TGTGCCAGCAGCTTAGCAGCGGGGGAGGAGACCCAGTACTTC. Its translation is CASSLAAGEETQYF.

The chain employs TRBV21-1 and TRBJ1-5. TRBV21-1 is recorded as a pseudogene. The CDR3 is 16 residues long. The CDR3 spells CASSKWGGNSNQPQHF. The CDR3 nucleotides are TGTGCCAGCAGCAAATGGGGGGGGAATAGCAATCAGCCCCAGCATTTT.

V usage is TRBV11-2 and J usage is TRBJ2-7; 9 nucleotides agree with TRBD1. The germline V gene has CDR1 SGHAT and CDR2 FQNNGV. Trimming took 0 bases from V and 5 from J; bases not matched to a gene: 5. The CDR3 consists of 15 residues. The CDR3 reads CASSLDWDRVNEQYF. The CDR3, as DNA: TGTGCCAGCAGCTTAGATTGGGACAGGGTCAACGAGCAGTACTTC.

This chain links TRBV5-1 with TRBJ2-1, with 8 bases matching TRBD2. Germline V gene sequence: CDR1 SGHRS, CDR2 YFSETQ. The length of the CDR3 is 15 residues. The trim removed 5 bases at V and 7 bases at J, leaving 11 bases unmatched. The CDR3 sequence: CASSPSGSRINEQFF. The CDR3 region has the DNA TGCGCCAGCAGTCCAAGCGGGAGTAGAATTAATGAGCAGTTCTTC.

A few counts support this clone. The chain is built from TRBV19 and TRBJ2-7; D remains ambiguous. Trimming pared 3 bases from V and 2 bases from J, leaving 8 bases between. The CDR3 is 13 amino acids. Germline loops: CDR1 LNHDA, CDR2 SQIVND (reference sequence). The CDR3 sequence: CASSISGPYEQYF. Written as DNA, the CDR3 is TGTGCCAGTAGTATCTCCGGTCCCTACGAGCAGTACTTC.

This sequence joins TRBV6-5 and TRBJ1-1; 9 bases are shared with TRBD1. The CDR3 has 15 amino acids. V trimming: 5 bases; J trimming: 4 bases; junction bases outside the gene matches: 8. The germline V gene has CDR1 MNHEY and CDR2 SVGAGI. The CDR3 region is CASSLRTGASTEAFF. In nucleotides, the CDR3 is TGTGCCAGCAGTCTCCGGACAGGGGCGAGCACTGAAGCTTTCTTT.

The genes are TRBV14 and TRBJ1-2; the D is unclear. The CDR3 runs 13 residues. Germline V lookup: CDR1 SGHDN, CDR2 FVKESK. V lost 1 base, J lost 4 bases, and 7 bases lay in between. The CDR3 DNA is TGTGCCAGCAGCCAAGTGATCGGCTATGGCTACACCTTC. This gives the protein CASSQVIGYGYTF.